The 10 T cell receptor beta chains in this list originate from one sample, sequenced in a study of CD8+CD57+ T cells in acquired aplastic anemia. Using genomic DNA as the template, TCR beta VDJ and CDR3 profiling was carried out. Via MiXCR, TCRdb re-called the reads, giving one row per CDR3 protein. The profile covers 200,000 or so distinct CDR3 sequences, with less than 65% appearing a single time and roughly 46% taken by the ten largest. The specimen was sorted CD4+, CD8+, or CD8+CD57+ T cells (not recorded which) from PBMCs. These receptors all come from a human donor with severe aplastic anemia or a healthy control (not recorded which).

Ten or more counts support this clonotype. The CDR3 nucleotides are TGTGCCAGCAGCGCCCGGACAGAATTCCAAGAGACCCAGTACTTC. It specifies CASSARTEFQETQYF. The rearrangement joins TRBV9 to TRBJ2-5; a possible D gene is TRBD1 (6 bases). Trimming cost V 3 bases and J 1 base, with 13 bases left between them. The CDR3 has 15 amino acids. The germline gives CDR1 SGDLS, CDR2 YYNGEE.

The CDR3 DNA reads as TGTGCCAGCAGTCAAAGACAGGGAAGGGTAGAGACCCAGTACTTC. It is translated as CASSQRQGRVETQYF. The J gene is TRBJ2-5, the V gene TRBV14; 7 bases align to TRBD1. This CDR3 has 15 residues. Germline values: CDR1 SGHDN, CDR2 FVKESK. The J segment lost 4 bases and the V segment lost 6 bases, leaving 11 bases of the junction unmatched.

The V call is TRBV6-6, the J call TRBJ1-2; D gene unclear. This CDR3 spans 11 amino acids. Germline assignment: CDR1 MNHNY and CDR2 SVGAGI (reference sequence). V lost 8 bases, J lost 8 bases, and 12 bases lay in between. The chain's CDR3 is CASWQAGGYTF. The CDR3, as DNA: TGTGCCAGCTGGCAGGCGGGGGGCTACACCTTC.

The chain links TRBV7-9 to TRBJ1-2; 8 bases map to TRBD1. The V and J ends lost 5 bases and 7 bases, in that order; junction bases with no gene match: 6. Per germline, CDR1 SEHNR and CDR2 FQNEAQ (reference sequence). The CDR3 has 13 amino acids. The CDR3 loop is CASSPRQGIGYTF. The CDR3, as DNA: TGTGCCAGCAGCCCGCGACAGGGGATTGGCTACACCTTC.

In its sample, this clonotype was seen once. DNA of the CDR3: TGTGCCAGCAGGGGGAGGGTGACACACACCGGGGAGCTGTTTTTT. Protein sequence: CASRGRVTHTGELFF. The V call is TRBV6-5, the J call TRBJ2-2; 7 bases match TRBD2. V shed 6 bases and J 3 bases; nucleotides not matched to a gene: 7. Per the germline V gene, CDR1 is MNHEY and CDR2 is SVGAGI. The CDR3 sequence is 15 residues long.

The CDR3 DNA is TGCAGTGCGTCCGGAGCGGAAGGCAATGAGCAGTTCTTC. Its translation is CSASGAEGNEQFF. This chain uses TRBV20-1 with TRBJ2-1; D may be TRBD2 (5 bases). The CDR3 consists of 13 residues. Deletions cut 6 bases from V and 6 bases from J, with 15 bases between. Germline V gene sequence: CDR1 DFQATT, CDR2 SNEGSKA (reference sequence).

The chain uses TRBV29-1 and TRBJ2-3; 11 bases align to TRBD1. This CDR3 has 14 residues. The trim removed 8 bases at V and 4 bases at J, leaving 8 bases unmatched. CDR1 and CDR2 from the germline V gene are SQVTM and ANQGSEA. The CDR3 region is CSCGGTGGSDTQYF. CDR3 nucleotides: TGCAGCTGTGGCGGGACAGGGGGATCAGATACGCAGTATTTT.

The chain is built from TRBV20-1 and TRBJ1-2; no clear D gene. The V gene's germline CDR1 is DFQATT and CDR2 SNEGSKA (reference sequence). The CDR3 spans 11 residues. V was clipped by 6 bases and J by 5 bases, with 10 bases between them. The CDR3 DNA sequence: TGCAGTGCCAGCGGACTGTATGGCTACACCTTC. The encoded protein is CSASGLYGYTF.

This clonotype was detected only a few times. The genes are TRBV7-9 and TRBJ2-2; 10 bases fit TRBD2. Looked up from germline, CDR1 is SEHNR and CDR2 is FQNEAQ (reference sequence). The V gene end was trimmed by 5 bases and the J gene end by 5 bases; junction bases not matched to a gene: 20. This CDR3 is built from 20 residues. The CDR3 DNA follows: TGTGCCAGCAGCCAAGATCTTGTAACGGGACTAGCGCCGTGGACCGGGGAGCTGTTTTTT. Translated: CASSQDLVTGLAPWTGELFF.

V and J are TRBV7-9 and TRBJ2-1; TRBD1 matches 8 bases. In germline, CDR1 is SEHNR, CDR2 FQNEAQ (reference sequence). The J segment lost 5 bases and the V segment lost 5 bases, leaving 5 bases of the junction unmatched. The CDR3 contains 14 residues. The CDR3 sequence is CASSHGQGNNEQFF. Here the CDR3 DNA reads TGTGCCAGCAGCCACGGACAGGGAAACAATGAGCAGTTCTTC.